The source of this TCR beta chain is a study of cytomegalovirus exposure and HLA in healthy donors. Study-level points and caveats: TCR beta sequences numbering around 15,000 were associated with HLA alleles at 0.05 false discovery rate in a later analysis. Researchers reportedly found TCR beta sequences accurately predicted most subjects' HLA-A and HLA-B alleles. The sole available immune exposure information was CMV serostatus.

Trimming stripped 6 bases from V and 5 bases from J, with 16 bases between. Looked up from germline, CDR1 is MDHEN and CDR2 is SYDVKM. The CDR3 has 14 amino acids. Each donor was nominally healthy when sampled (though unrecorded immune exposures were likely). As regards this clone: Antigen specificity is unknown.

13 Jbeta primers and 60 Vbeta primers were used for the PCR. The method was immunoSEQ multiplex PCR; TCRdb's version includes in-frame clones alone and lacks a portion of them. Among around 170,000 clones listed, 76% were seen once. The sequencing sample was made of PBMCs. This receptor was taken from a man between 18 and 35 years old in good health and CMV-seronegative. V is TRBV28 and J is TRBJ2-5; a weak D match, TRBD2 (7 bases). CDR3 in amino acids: CASSFRGGRETQYF. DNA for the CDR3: TGTGCCAGCAGCTTTAGGGGGGGTCGGGAGACCCAGTACTTC. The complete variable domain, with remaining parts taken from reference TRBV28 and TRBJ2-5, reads DVKVTQSSRYLVKRTGEKVFLECVQDMDHENMFWYRQDPGLGLRLIYFSYDVKMKEKGDIPEGYSVSREKKERFSLILESASTNQTSMYLCASSFRGGRETQYFGPGTRLLVL.